Below, 2 T cell receptor beta chains from the same sample are listed, as sequenced in a study of identical twins. MiXCR, run by TCRdb on the 5' RACE reads, gives a single entry per CDR3 protein. The sample yields about 490,000 distinct CDR3 sequences, roughly 15% seen once. These data also featured in a second study, about yellow fever vaccine responses in identical twins.

The material sequenced was CD4+ T cells sorted from blood. The receptors derive from a woman in her late teens or twenties in good health.

V is TRBV28 and J is TRBJ2-1; TRBD2 aligns across 11 bases. The J segment lost 9 bases and the V segment lost 6 bases, leaving 13 bases of the junction unmatched. Germline values: CDR1 MDHEN, CDR2 SYDVKM. The CDR3 length is 16 residues. The CDR3 DNA sequence: TGTGCCAGCAGAACCGCTAGCGGGAGGTCCCCGCGTGAGCAGTTCTTC. This sequence encodes CASRTASGRSPREQFF.

The chain is built from TRBV7-9 and TRBJ2-5, with D possibly being TRBD2 (5 bases). V lost 1 base, J lost 2 bases, and 14 bases lay in between. Germline V gene lookup returns CDR1 SEHNR and CDR2 FQNEAQ (reference sequence). The CDR3 length is 16 residues. CDR3 sequence: CASSLVPTTEQETQYF. CDR3 nucleotide sequence: TGTGCCAGCAGCTTAGTCCCGACTACCGAACAAGAGACCCAGTACTTC.